The 28 T cell receptor beta chains listed next were all sequenced from one sample in a study of shared clonotypes between healthy human individuals. Clones were sequenced by immunoSEQ multiplex PCR, and TCRdb holds only the in-frame ones, with some missing. The sample yields 800,000 or so clones, roughly 96% seen once. CD45RO-negative CD8 cells positively selected for CCR7 made up the naive population, which excluded terminally differentiated effector memory CD45RA+ cells. Sequenced: naive CD8+ T cells sorted from blood. The receptors originated from a man aged 30 to 39 in good health.

V and J are TRBV5-1 and TRBJ1-3, with 11 bases lining up with TRBD1. Germline V gene sequence: CDR1 SGHRS, CDR2 YFSETQ. V was pared by 3 bases and J by 3 bases, with 2 bases of the junction left unmatched. The CDR3 spans 15 residues. The CDR3 loop reads CASSWGQGVGNTIYF. In DNA, the CDR3 is TGCGCCAGCAGCTGGGGACAGGGGGTTGGAAACACCATATATTTT.

The rearrangement uses TRBV27 and TRBJ1-5, with TRBD1 matching over 8 bases. This CDR3 is built from 17 residues. From germline, CDR1 is MNHEY and CDR2 SMNVEV (reference sequence). The J segment lost 1 base and the V segment lost 1 base, leaving 6 bases of the junction unmatched. Written as DNA, the CDR3 is TGTGCCAGCAGTTTATTGGCAACAGGGGGGAGCAATCAGCCCCAGCATTTT. Translated: CASSLLATGGSNQPQHF.

The genes are TRBV21-1 and TRBJ2-6; the table assigns TRBD2, which was not confirmed against the DNA. TRBV21-1 is marked as a pseudogene. There are 19 residues in the CDR3. CDR3 nucleotides: TGTGCCAGCACCTCCGGGGGGGATACGAAATTCTCTGGGGCCAACGTCCTGACTTTC. Its protein product is CASTSGGDTKFSGANVLTF.

The chain uses TRBV9 and TRBJ2-5, with D tentatively TRBD1 (6 bases). CDR3 length: 15 residues. Germline V CDR1 and CDR2: SGDLS, YYNGEE. V lost 0 bases and J 4 bases, leaving 13 bases between the germline ends. CDR3 bases: TGTGCCAGCAGCGTAGGAGTAGGGGGAGCAGAGACCCAGTACTTC. Residues: CASSVGVGGAETQYF.

V is TRBV27 and J is TRBJ1-2; 9 bases agree with TRBD1. This CDR3 spans 16 amino acids. Per the germline V gene, CDR1 is MNHEY and CDR2 is SMNVEV (reference sequence). The junction had 6 bases not matched to a gene; V was cut back by 3 bases and J by 1 base. The DNA of the CDR3 is TGTGCCAGCAGTTTCCTCCGGGACAGGGTTAACTATGGCTACACCTTC. Protein: CASSFLRDRVNYGYTF.

This rearrangement joins TRBV4-1 to TRBJ1-5; D not certain. There are 16 residues in the CDR3. V was shortened by 0 bases and J by 4 bases, with 13 bases between the two germline ends. Per the germline V gene, CDR1 is MGHRA and CDR2 is YSYEKL. CDR3 protein: CASSQDALPGNQPQHF. CDR3 in DNA: TGCGCCAGCAGCCAAGATGCCCTCCCGGGGAATCAGCCCCAGCATTTT.

The chain couples TRBV29-1 to TRBJ2-2; D is unresolved. Trimming cost V 4 bases and J 3 bases, with 9 bases left between them. The CDR3 has 13 residues. Germline V lookup: CDR1 SQVTM, CDR2 ANQGSEA. CDR3 in DNA: TGCAGCGTTGTCGCACTCTACACCGGGGAGCTGTTTTTT. Translated: CSVVALYTGELFF.

This chain uses TRBV5-1 with TRBJ2-1; TRBD2 matches at 7 bases. Germline-derived CDR1 and CDR2 are SGHRS and YFSETQ. The CDR3 sequence is 16 residues long. The J segment lost 7 bases and the V segment lost 0 bases, leaving 10 bases of the junction unmatched. The DNA of the CDR3 is TGCGCCAGCAGCTTGGAGCGGGAAGTACGTTGGAATGAGCAGTTCTTC. Its protein product is CASSLEREVRWNEQFF.

The chain joins TRBV7-2 to TRBJ2-5, with 10 bases identical to TRBD2. The CDR3 is 15 amino acids. V shed 1 base, J shed 3 bases, and the junction held 2 bases outside the gene matches. CDR1 SGHTA and CDR2 FQGNSA come from the germline V gene. Here the CDR3 DNA reads TGTGCCAGCAGCTTAGGCCTAGCGGGAGAAGAGACCCAGTACTTC. Translating it yields CASSLGLAGEETQYF. Full variable domain (rest looked up from reference TRBV7-2 and TRBJ2-5): GAGVSQSPSNKVTEKGKDVELRCDPISGHTALYWYRQSLGQGLEFLIYFQGNSAPDKSGLPSDRFSAERTGGSVSTLTIQRTQQEDSAVYLCASSLGLAGEETQYFGPGTRLLVL.

The rearrangement joins TRBV28 to TRBJ1-5; D perhaps matches TRBD1 (6 bases). Germline V gene lookup returns CDR1 MDHEN and CDR2 SYDVKM. The length of the CDR3 is 15 residues. V was trimmed by 6 bases and J by 0 bases, leaving 12 bases between them. Written as DNA, the CDR3 is TGTGCCAGCAGGTACCAGGGGTTTAGCAATCAGCCCCAGCATTTT. Residues: CASRYQGFSNQPQHF.

This clone occurred once. The rearrangement uses TRBV4-1 and TRBJ1-5; 7 nucleotides agree with TRBD1. The CDR3 totals 16 residues. The V gene end was trimmed by 4 bases and the J gene end by 3 bases; junction bases not matched to a gene: 9. In germline, CDR1 is MGHRA, CDR2 YSYEKL. In DNA form, the CDR3 reads TGCGCCAGCAGCCCAACCCAGGGGGTGGTCAATCAGCCCCAGCATTTT. Translated: CASSPTQGVVNQPQHF.

This sequence joins TRBV5-1 and TRBJ1-2, with 10 bases fitting TRBD1. The J segment lost 4 bases and the V segment lost 0 bases, leaving 6 bases of the junction unmatched. The CDR3 totals 16 residues. The germline V gene has CDR1 SGHRS and CDR2 YFSETQ. CDR3 nucleotide sequence: TGCGCCAGCAGCTTGGCCGGGACAGGGGTTATCTATGGCTACACCTTC. Its protein product is CASSLAGTGVIYGYTF.

V is TRBV27 and J is TRBJ2-1; D may be TRBD1 (6 bases). The germline V gene encodes CDR1 MNHEY and CDR2 SMNVEV (reference sequence). The length of the CDR3 is 16 residues. Trimming cost V 3 bases and J 2 bases, with 14 bases left between them. CDR3 bases: TGTGCCAGCAGTTTTACCCTTGACAGGACCTACAATGAGCAGTTCTTC. Protein product: CASSFTLDRTYNEQFF.

This clone has a single count. The chain couples TRBV19 to TRBJ1-5; 7 bases fit TRBD1. CDR1 and CDR2 (germline): LNHDA, SQIVND (reference sequence). The CDR3 contains 14 residues. Trimming at V came to 5 bases and at J to 6 bases, leaving 7 bases not matched to a gene. The CDR3 protein is CASSVGTDPQPQHF. CDR3 coding DNA: TGTGCCAGTAGTGTCGGGACAGACCCTCAGCCCCAGCATTTT.

The genes are TRBV7-9 and TRBJ2-7, with 11 nucleotides matching TRBD1. The CDR3 contains 15 residues. The trim removed 5 bases at V and 3 bases at J, leaving 6 bases unmatched. CDR1 is SEHNR and CDR2 is FQNEAQ in the germline V gene (reference sequence). In DNA, the CDR3 is TGTGCCAGCAGCCGCGGGACAGGGGGTTTCTACGAGCAGTACTTC. This gives the protein CASSRGTGGFYEQYF.

The table lists this clone with a count of one. CDR3 region: CASSPKQTSGTYEQYF. DNA for the CDR3: TGTGCCAGCTCACCAAAGCAGACTAGCGGGACCTACGAGCAGTACTTC. The chain employs TRBV18 and TRBJ2-7; TRBD2 agrees at 11 bases. The germline CDR1 and CDR2 sequences are KGHSH and LQKENI. Trimming cost V 2 bases and J 2 bases; bases outside gene matches: 5. The CDR3 length is 16 residues.

The J gene is TRBJ2-7, the V gene TRBV27; possible D gene TRBD2, 6 bases. This CDR3 has 15 residues. V was cut by 5 bases and J by 4 bases, with 18 bases left in between. Germline CDR1 reads MNHEY; CDR2 reads SMNVEV (reference sequence). This chain's CDR3 is CASSPWAGLAYEQYF. The CDR3 region has the DNA TGTGCCAGCAGTCCATGGGCGGGACTGGCATACGAGCAGTACTTC.

This chain links TRBV15 with TRBJ2-7; D may be TRBD1 (5 bases). The V end lost 1 base, the J end lost 0 bases, and 13 bases lay between the germline ends. The CDR3 sequence is 16 residues long. Looked up from germline, CDR1 is LNHNV and CDR2 is YYDKDF (reference sequence). CDR3 in DNA: TGTGCCACCAGCAGAGGCACAGGCTTAAGCTCCTACGAGCAGTACTTC. The encoded protein is CATSRGTGLSSYEQYF.

V is TRBV27 and J is TRBJ1-2; 10 positions agree with TRBD1. This CDR3 has 16 amino acids. With 6 bases clipped from V and 3 bases from J, the junction kept 10 bases outside the gene matches. Germline V gene lookup returns CDR1 MNHEY and CDR2 SMNVEV (reference sequence). The CDR3 region has the DNA TGTGCCAGCAGCCTTAGCCTGGGACAGGGGTACTATGGCTACACCTTC. Protein product: CASSLSLGQGYYGYTF.

The genes are TRBV5-1 and TRBJ2-7; the D is unclear. Germline loops: CDR1 SGHRS, CDR2 YFSETQ. Trimming cost V 4 bases and J 10 bases, with 27 bases left between them. The CDR3 consists of 16 residues. The CDR3 DNA reads TGCGCCAGCAGCCCCCGGACCGGGTTGGTACTGGGTGAACAGTACTTC. This codes for CASSPRTGLVLGEQYF.

V gene TRBV7-8 combines with J gene TRBJ2-7, with 12 bases identical to TRBD2. Trimming took 5 bases from V and 7 from J; bases not matched to a gene: 15. The V gene's germline CDR1 is SGHVS and CDR2 FQNEAQ. The CDR3 covers 17 residues. CDR3 nucleotides: TGTGCCAGCAGCAACTCCGTGACTAGCGGGAGCTTGGCGGAGCAGTACTTC. Translating it yields CASSNSVTSGSLAEQYF.

V usage is TRBV27 and J usage is TRBJ2-1; D remains unclear. Germline CDR1 is MNHEY and CDR2 is SMNVEV (reference sequence). V was cut by 7 bases and J by 0 bases, with 10 bases left in between. The CDR3 runs 14 residues. The CDR3 protein is CASMGGSSYNEQFF. CDR3 DNA: TGTGCCAGCATGGGCGGCAGCTCCTACAATGAGCAGTTCTTC.

This clone has a single count. The genes are TRBV27 and TRBJ2-5, with 8 bases aligning to TRBD1. CDR3 length: 15 residues. V lost 2 bases to trimming and J lost 7 bases; unmatched junction nucleotides: 9. CDR1 MNHEY and CDR2 SMNVEV come from the germline V gene (reference sequence). As DNA, the CDR3 is TGTGCCAGCAGTTTAGACAGGGGCGTGTTCTCGACCCAGTACTTC. As protein: CASSLDRGVFSTQYF.

Comment on this clone: Different DNA sequences within this sample yield the same CDR3. The J gene is TRBJ2-1, the V gene TRBV5-1; D ambiguous. Trimming took 2 bases from V and 7 from J, leaving 7 bases between them. This CDR3 has 12 residues. CDR1 SGHRS and CDR2 YFSETQ come from the germline V gene. The CDR3 DNA follows: TGCGCCAGCAGCTTCGGTGGAAATGAGCAGTTCTTC. Protein sequence: CASSFGGNEQFF.

V usage is TRBV27 and J usage is TRBJ2-5, with 15 bases lining up with TRBD2. Germline lookup yields CDR1 MNHEY and CDR2 SMNVEV (reference sequence). Losses at the gene ends were 6 bases for V and 5 bases for J; bases not matched to a gene: 4. The CDR3 extends over 15 amino acids. CDR3 nucleotides: TGTGCCAGCAGCTTCGGGACTAGCGGGAGGGAGACCCAGTACTTC. This codes for CASSFGTSGRETQYF.

The J gene is TRBJ2-7, the V gene TRBV27, with D maybe TRBD1 (5 bases). This CDR3 comprises 14 residues. Trimming pared 5 bases from V and 2 bases from J, leaving 13 bases between. The germline V gene has CDR1 MNHEY and CDR2 SMNVEV (reference sequence). As DNA, the CDR3 is TGTGCCAGCAGTCCTCTGGGGCAGGCCTACGAGCAGTACTTC. Its translation is CASSPLGQAYEQYF.

This clone occurred once. The chain joins TRBV7-9 to TRBJ2-5; D is tentatively TRBD1 or TRBD2 (5 bases each). The germline V and J ends were trimmed by 9 bases and 5 bases, with 19 bases remaining between them. Germline CDR1 reads SEHNR; CDR2 reads FQNEAQ (reference sequence). The length of the CDR3 is 14 residues. The CDR3 bases are TGTGCCAGTAGAAACTACGGGGCCCTGGAGACCCAGTACTTC. Translation: CASRNYGALETQYF.

The chain carries TRBV15 and TRBJ2-7; 11 bases are a match to TRBD2. Germline V lookup: CDR1 LNHNV, CDR2 YYDKDF (reference sequence). CDR3 length: 15 amino acids. V shed 1 base, J shed 2 bases, and the junction held 1 base outside the gene matches. The CDR3 DNA is TGTGCCACCAGCAGAGGACTAGCGGGAACCTACGAGCAGTACTTC. Encoded protein: CATSRGLAGTYEQYF.